These T cell receptor beta chains were read from a single sample in a study of cytomegalovirus exposure and HLA in healthy donors. The method was immunoSEQ multiplex PCR; TCRdb's version includes in-frame clones alone and lacks a portion of them. The sample has some 130,000 clones, almost 85% seen once. The sample was PBMCs. The receptors here all came from a boy between 2 and 10 years old in good health and CMV-seronegative. Each CDR3 is given with its conserved first and last residue. D genes are given only for firm matches. Some rows have no size entry. The others give once, few or many, or a class for an expanded clone.

TRBV4-1	TRBJ1-2	NA	NA	CASSQDPNRQNYGYTF	TGCGCCAGCAGCCAAGACCCCAACAGGCAGAACTATGGCTACACCTTC
TRBV6-5	TRBJ1-2	NA	TRBD1	CASRRGQGDGYTF	TGTGCCAGCAGGAGGGGACAGGGGGACGGCTACACCTTC
TRBV11-2	TRBJ2-7	once	TRBD1	CASSLTLRTGTYEQYF	TGTGCCAGCAGCCTAACATTAAGGACAGGGACTTACGAGCAGTACTTC
TRBV10-2	TRBJ1-1	NA	NA	CASLGESPEAFF	TGCGCCAGCCTTGGGGAGAGCCCTGAAGCTTTCTTT
TRBV4-3	TRBJ1-1	NA	TRBD1	CASSQETGYRSFF	TGCGCCAGCAGCCAAGAGACAGGGTATAGGAGTTTCTTT
TRBV2	TRBJ1-2	NA	NA	CASSDVGGAPNYGYTF	TGTGCCAGCAGTGATGTGGGAGGGGCGCCTAACTATGGCTACACCTTC
TRBV7-8	TRBJ1-5	NA	NA	CASSLPYSNQPQHF	TGTGCCAGCAGCCTCCCCTATAGCAATCAGCCCCAGCATTTT
TRBV2	TRBJ1-1	NA	NA	CASSYRAQNTEAFF	TGTGCCAGCAGCTACAGGGCACAGAACACTGAAGCTTTCTTT
TRBV13	TRBJ2-7	NA	NA	CASSLGPVTYEQYF	TGTGCCAGCAGCTTAGGCCCCGTAACCTACGAGCAGTACTTC
TRBV30	TRBJ2-3	NA	TRBD2	CAWSVRRVAGDTQYF	TGTGCCTGGAGTGTACGACGAGTAGCGGGAGATACGCAGTATTTT
TRBV19	TRBJ1-2	NA	TRBD1	CASSMSEGAYGYTF	TGTGCCAGTAGTATGTCGGAGGGGGCCTATGGCTACACCTTC
TRBV30	TRBJ1-2	NA	TRBD1	CAWSDRGSYTF	TGTGCCTGGAGTGACAGGGGTAGCTACACCTTC
TRBV21-1	TRBJ2-5	few	NA	CASSKGQEETQYF	TGTGCCAGCAGCAAAGGACAGGAGGAGACCCAGTACTTC
TRBV6-4	TRBJ2-6	NA	NA	CASSVLSGANVLTF	TGTGCCAGCAGTGTTCTCTCTGGGGCCAACGTCCTGACTTTC
TRBV30	TRBJ2-5	NA	NA	CAWSVDLTLTRETQYF	TGTGCCTGGAGTGTAGATTTGACTCTTACTAGAGAGACCCAGTACTTC
TRBV15	TRBJ2-1	NA	TRBD2	CATSRDGLAVNEQFF	TGTGCCACCAGCAGAGATGGGCTAGCGGTCAATGAGCAGTTCTTC
TRBV6-4	TRBJ2-1	NA	TRBD2	CASSDAGGSNEQFF	TGTGCCAGCAGTGATGCGGGGGGTTCCAATGAGCAGTTCTTC
TRBV13	TRBJ1-2	NA	NA	CASSLLFRARGTGYTF	TGTGCCAGCAGCTTACTATTCCGGGCCAGGGGAACGGGCTACACCTTC
TRBV27	TRBJ1-2	NA	NA	CASSLRGSYYGYTF	TGTGCCAGCAGTTTAAGGGGCTCCTACTATGGCTACACCTTC
TRBV5-6	TRBJ2-5	NA	NA	CASSSNRDETQYF	TGTGCCAGCAGCTCGAACAGGGATGAGACCCAGTACTTC
TRBV11-2	TRBJ2-7	NA	NA	CASSQSAGSYEQYF	TGTGCCAGCAGCCAAAGTGCGGGGTCGTACGAGCAGTACTTC
TRBV6-4	TRBJ1-2	NA	TRBD1	CASSDGTGQGVFKGYTF	TGTGCCAGCAGTGATGGGACTGGACAGGGCGTTTTTAAAGGCTACACCTTC
TRBV6-1	TRBJ2-1	NA	TRBD2	CASEGLAGYNEQFF	TGTGCCAGCGAGGGACTAGCGGGTTACAATGAGCAGTTCTTC
TRBV30	TRBJ2-7	few	NA	CAWTGGYNYEQYF	TGTGCCTGGACTGGAGGGTACAACTACGAGCAGTACTTC
TRBV19	TRBJ1-5	NA	NA	CASSIPNLGSNQPQHF	TGTGCCAGTAGTATCCCGAACCTCGGGAGCAATCAGCCCCAGCATTTT
TRBV5-6	TRBJ1-3	NA	NA	CASSLEIGVVGNTIYF	TGTGCCAGCAGCTTGGAAATAGGGGTGGTTGGAAACACCATATATTTT
TRBV6-6	TRBJ1-1	NA	NA	CASSYSGEAWTEAFF	TGTGCCAGCAGTTACTCCGGGGAAGCTTGGACTGAAGCTTTCTTT
TRBV7-7	TRBJ1-1	NA	NA	CASSLRRDAEAFF	TGTGCTAGCAGCCTCCGGAGGGACGCTGAAGCTTTCTTT
TRBV4-1	TRBJ1-2	NA	TRBD1	CASSQDPSGGYGYTF	TGCGCCAGCAGCCAAGATCCGTCAGGGGGCTATGGCTACACCTTC
TRBV7-6	TRBJ2-1	NA	TRBD2	CASSPGTSGGLNEQFF	TGTGCCAGCAGCCCGGGGACTAGCGGGGGATTAAATGAGCAGTTCTTC
TRBV6-5	TRBJ2-6	NA	NA	CASSRGFSGANVLTF	TGTGCCAGCAGCCGAGGCTTCTCTGGGGCCAACGTCCTGACTTTC
TRBV7-2	TRBJ2-2	NA	NA	CASSPPGVKTGELFF	TGTGCCAGCAGCCCCCCGGGGGTTAAGACCGGGGAGCTGTTTTTT
TRBV11-2	TRBJ1-2	NA	TRBD1	CASSMTGSYGYTF	TGTGCCAGCAGCATGACAGGGAGCTATGGCTACACCTTC
TRBV7-9	TRBJ1-1	NA	TRBD1	CASTPWRDRDGTEAFF	TGTGCCAGCACCCCTTGGAGGGACAGGGACGGGACTGAAGCTTTCTTT
TRBV4-2	TRBJ1-2	NA	NA	CASSQGSDRTYGYTF	TGTGCCAGCAGCCAAGGGTCGGACAGAACCTATGGCTACACCTTC
TRBV19	TRBJ1-2	once	TRBD1	CASSRDSYGYTF	TGTGCCAGTAGTAGGGACAGCTATGGCTACACCTTC
TRBV7-7	TRBJ2-3	NA	NA	CASSFRSPDTQYF	TGTGCTAGCAGCTTTAGATCTCCAGATACGCAGTATTTT
TRBV2	TRBJ2-2	NA	NA	CASKRGLARGNTGELFF	TGTGCCAGCAAACGGGGCCTGGCCAGGGGGAACACCGGGGAGCTGTTTTTT
TRBV19	TRBJ2-4	NA	NA	CASLSRDGAKNIQYF	TGTGCCAGTCTTTCACGTGACGGGGCCAAAAACATTCAGTACTTC
TRBV4-3	TRBJ2-1	NA	NA	CASSQAGGESYNEQFF	TGCGCCAGCAGCCAAGCGGGCGGGGAGTCCTACAATGAGCAGTTCTTC
TRBV2	TRBJ2-1	NA	NA	CARTWQYNEQFF	TGTGCCCGCACGTGGCAGTACAATGAGCAGTTCTTC
TRBV27	TRBJ1-5	NA	TRBD1	CASSFQGAGQPQHF	TGTGCCAGCAGTTTTCAGGGGGCGGGCCAGCCCCAGCATTTT
TRBV4-3	TRBJ2-7	NA	NA	CASSQARYYEQYF	TGCGCCAGCAGCCAAGCGCGATACTACGAGCAGTACTTC
TRBV7-8	TRBJ1-2	few	NA	CASSLSDRPYGYTF	TGTGCCAGCAGCTTATCAGACAGGCCCTATGGCTACACCTTC
TRBV4-2	TRBJ2-1	NA	NA	CASSQGPQDVGEQFF	TGTGCCAGCAGCCAAGGACCACAGGACGTTGGGGAGCAGTTCTTC
TRBV30	TRBJ2-2	NA	TRBD2	CAWSLHPGGSTGELFF	TGTGCCTGGAGCCTCCACCCGGGGGGTTCCACCGGGGAGCTGTTTTTT
TRBV6-5	TRBJ1-1	NA	TRBD1	CASTNDREFAEAFF	TGTGCCAGCACCAATGACAGGGAGTTCGCTGAAGCTTTCTTT